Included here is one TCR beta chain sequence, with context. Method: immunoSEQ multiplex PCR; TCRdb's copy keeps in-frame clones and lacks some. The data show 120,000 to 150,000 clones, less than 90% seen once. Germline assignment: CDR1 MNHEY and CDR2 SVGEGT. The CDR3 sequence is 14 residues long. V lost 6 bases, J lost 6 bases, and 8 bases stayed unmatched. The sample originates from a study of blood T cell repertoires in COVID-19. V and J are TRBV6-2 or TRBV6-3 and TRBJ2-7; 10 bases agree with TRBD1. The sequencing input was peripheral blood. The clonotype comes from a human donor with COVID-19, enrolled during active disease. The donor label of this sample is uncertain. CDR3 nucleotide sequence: TGTGCCAGCAGCCCTGGACAGGGGGTTGGCGAGCAGTACTTC. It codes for CASSPGQGVGEQYF.